These T cell receptor beta chains were read from a single sample in a study of regulatory T cells in long-lasting Graves disease. In TCRdb, the multiplex PCR reads were re-called with MiXCR into one record per CDR3 protein. This table holds 320,000 or so distinct CDR3 sequences, 15% to 20% found once. Source: peripheral blood mononuclear cells (PBMCs), taken at new diagnosis, from a patient treated with antithyroid drugs. The receptors were sampled from a female donor with Graves disease. Both conserved end residues are part of each CDR3. D genes are given only for firm matches. Size is stated for part of the rows, as once, few or many counts, or as a class when the clone is expanded.

many TRBJ2-2 . TRBV28 TGTGCCAGCAGATGGGACCAGAACACCGGGGAGCTGTTTTTT CASRWDQNTGELFF
few TRBJ1-4 TRBD1 TRBV9 TGTGCCAGCAGCGTAGTGGGACAGGGGGATGAAAAACTGTTTTTT CASSVVGQGDEKLFF
. TRBJ2-1 TRBD2 TRBV2 TGTGCCAGCAGCGGGGGACTAGCGGGACTAAATGAGCAGTTCTTC CASSGGLAGLNEQFF
many TRBJ2-1 . TRBV3-1 TGTGCCAGCAGCCCTATACTTGGGGGGCACAATGAGCAGTTCTTC CASSPILGGHNEQFF
. TRBJ2-7 . TRBV29-1 TGCAGCGTTGAAGACCCCAGCTACGAGCAGTACTTC CSVEDPSYEQYF
many TRBJ2-7 . TRBV11-1 TGTGCCAGCAGCTTCGGGGGGCATTATACCTACGAGCAGTACTTC CASSFGGHYTYEQYF
many TRBJ1-2 . TRBV30 TGTGCCTGGAGTAAAGATTCTAGCTATGGCTACACCTTC CAWSKDSSYGYTF
many TRBJ1-2 . TRBV28 TGTGCCAGCAGTTTAGTTCGGAGTTATGGCTACACCTTC CASSLVRSYGYTF
many TRBJ2-7 . TRBV28 TGTGCCAGCAGTTTAACCCCCTACGAGCAGTACTTC CASSLTPYEQYF
many TRBJ2-3 TRBD2 TRBV28 TGTGCCAGCAGCCGACTAGCGGGAACCACAGATACGCAGTATTTT CASSRLAGTTDTQYF
many TRBJ2-1 TRBD2 TRBV12-3/TRBV12-4 TGTGCCAGCAGGCGACTAGCGGGAGCGGGCAATGAGCAGTTCTTC CASRRLAGAGNEQFF
many TRBJ2-7 TRBD2 TRBV12-3/TRBV12-4 TGTGCCAGCAGTCCGAGCGGGAGGACTCCCTACGAGCAGTACTTC CASSPSGRTPYEQYF